The 9 T cell receptor beta chains reported below all come from one sample, sequenced in a study of blood T cell repertoires in COVID-19. TCRdb's table, derived via immunoSEQ multiplex PCR, lists solely in-frame clones and lacks some. The table lists roughly 260,000 clones, about 89% of them singletons, with around 2.5% in the top ten. Sequencing was carried out using peripheral blood. The source is a woman in her forties or fifties with acute or convalescent COVID-19.

The chain links TRBV2 to TRBJ1-5; 8 bases fit TRBD1. Germline CDR1 reads SNHLY; CDR2 reads FYNNEI. Unmatched junction bases numbered 10, after V lost 6 bases and J lost 3 bases. The CDR3 is 16 amino acids. The CDR3 here is CASSEGQAVNNQPQHF. CDR3 nucleotide sequence: TGTGCCAGCAGCGAGGGACAGGCGGTCAACAATCAGCCCCAGCATTTT.

The chain couples TRBV4-2 to TRBJ1-4; unclear D gene. There are 15 residues in the CDR3. V shed 3 bases and J shed 4 bases, with 12 bases lying between them. Germline V gene data show CDR1 as LGHNA and CDR2 as YNFKEQ. The CDR3 bases are TGTGCCAGCAGCCAGTCGGGATTCAATAATGAAAAACTGTTTTTT. It encodes CASSQSGFNNEKLFF.

The chain joins TRBV13 to TRBJ2-1; TRBD2 matches 15 bases. CDR1 and CDR2 from the germline V gene are PRHDT and FYEKMQ (reference sequence). The CDR3 covers 19 residues. V was pared by 1 base and J by 7 bases, with 11 bases of the junction left unmatched. CDR3 nucleotide sequence: TGTGCCAGCAGCTTAGCCGCATGGGGACTAGCGGGAGGAGGAAATGAGCAGTTCTTC. This sequence encodes CASSLAAWGLAGGGNEQFF. Full variable domain (outside the CDR3, taken from reference TRBV13 and TRBJ2-1): AAGVIQSPRHLIKEKRETATLKCYPIPRHDTVYWYQQGPGQDPQFLISFYEKMQSDKGSIPDRFSAQQFSDYHSELNMSSLELGDSALYFCASSLAAWGLAGGGNEQFFGPGTRLTVL.

The J gene is TRBJ2-5, the V gene TRBV5-6; the D gene is possibly TRBD2 (6 bases). V lost 5 bases and J 4 bases, leaving 15 bases between the germline ends. Per germline, CDR1 SGHDT and CDR2 YYEEEE. The CDR3 totals 14 residues. CDR3 loop: CASSPLGGRETQYF. The CDR3 DNA is TGTGCCAGCAGTCCCCTCGGAGGGAGAGAGACCCAGTACTTC.

The chain links TRBV28 to TRBJ1-2, with D tentatively TRBD1 (6 bases). The ends were cut back, 6 bases at V and 3 bases at J, with 14 bases in the middle. CDR3 size: 14 residues. Germline loops: CDR1 MDHEN, CDR2 SYDVKM. The CDR3 DNA follows: TGTGCCAGCAGCCAACAGGGAATCTACTATGGCTACACCTTC. Residues: CASSQQGIYYGYTF.

This clone occurred once. This chain connects TRBV19 to TRBJ2-3, with TRBD2 matching 7 bases. Germline lookup yields CDR1 LNHDA and CDR2 SQIVND (reference sequence). There are 14 residues in the CDR3. The V and J ends lost 7 bases and 1 base, in that order; junction bases with no gene match: 5. The CDR3 DNA follows: TGTGCCAGTAATGGGAGGGCCGGCACAGATACGCAGTATTTT. This codes for CASNGRAGTDTQYF.

The chain links TRBV2 to TRBJ2-1; 10 positions match TRBD2. Germline V CDR1 and CDR2: SNHLY, FYNNEI. This CDR3 is built from 15 residues. The V segment lost 4 bases and the J segment 6 bases; nucleotides outside the gene matches: 6. CDR3 DNA sequence: TGTGCCAGCAGTGGTAGCGGGAGGACCTTCAATGAGCAGTTCTTC. Translating it yields CASSGSGRTFNEQFF.

The chain uses TRBV4-1 and TRBJ2-1, with 8 bases aligning to TRBD2. Germline V gene lookup returns CDR1 MGHRA and CDR2 YSYEKL. The CDR3 runs to 17 residues. The V gene end was trimmed by 4 bases and the J gene end by 0 bases; junction bases not matched to a gene: 8. The CDR3 sequence: CASSPRLASFSYNEQFF. In nucleotides, the CDR3 is TGCGCCAGCAGCCCGCGACTAGCGTCTTTCTCCTACAATGAGCAGTTCTTC.

The V gene is TRBV7-9, the J gene TRBJ1-1; D is ambiguous. The germline V gene encodes CDR1 SEHNR and CDR2 FQNEAQ (reference sequence). V was shortened by 6 bases and J by 2 bases, with 22 bases between the two germline ends. The CDR3 has 17 residues. This chain's CDR3 is CASSPGSGVWGNTEAFF. DNA of the CDR3: TGTGCCAGCAGTCCGGGAAGCGGGGTATGGGGAAACACTGAAGCTTTCTTT.